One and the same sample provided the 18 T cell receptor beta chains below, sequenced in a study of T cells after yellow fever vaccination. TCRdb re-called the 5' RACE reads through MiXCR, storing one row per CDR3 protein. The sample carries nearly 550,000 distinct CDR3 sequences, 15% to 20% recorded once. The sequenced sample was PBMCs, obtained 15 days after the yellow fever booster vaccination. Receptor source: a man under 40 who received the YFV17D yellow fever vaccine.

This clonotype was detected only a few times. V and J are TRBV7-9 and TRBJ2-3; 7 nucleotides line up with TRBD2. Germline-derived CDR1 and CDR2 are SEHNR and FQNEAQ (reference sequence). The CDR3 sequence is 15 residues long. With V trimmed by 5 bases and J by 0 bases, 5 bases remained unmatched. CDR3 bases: TGTGCCAGCAGCGCAGGACTAGGGAGCACAGATACGCAGTATTTT. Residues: CASSAGLGSTDTQYF.

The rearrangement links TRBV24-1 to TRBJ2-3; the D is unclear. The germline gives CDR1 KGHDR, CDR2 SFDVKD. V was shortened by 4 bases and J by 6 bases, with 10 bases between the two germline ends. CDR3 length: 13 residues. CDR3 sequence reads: CATSDHATDTQYF. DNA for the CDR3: TGTGCCACCAGTGACCATGCCACCGATACGCAGTATTTT.

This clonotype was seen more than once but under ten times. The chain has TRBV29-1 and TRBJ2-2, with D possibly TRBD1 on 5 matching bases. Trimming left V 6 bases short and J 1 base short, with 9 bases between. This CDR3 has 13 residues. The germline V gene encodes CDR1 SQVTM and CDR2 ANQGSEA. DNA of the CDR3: TGCAGCGTCCGAAGGGGGAACACCGGGGAGCTGTTTTTT. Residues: CSVRRGNTGELFF.

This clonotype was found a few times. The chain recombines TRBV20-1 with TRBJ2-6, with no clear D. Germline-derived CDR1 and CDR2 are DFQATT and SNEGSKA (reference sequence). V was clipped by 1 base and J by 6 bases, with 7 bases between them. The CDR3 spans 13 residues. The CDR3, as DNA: TGCAGTGCTAGAGTCTATGAGGCCAACGTCCTGACTTTC. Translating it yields CSARVYEANVLTF.

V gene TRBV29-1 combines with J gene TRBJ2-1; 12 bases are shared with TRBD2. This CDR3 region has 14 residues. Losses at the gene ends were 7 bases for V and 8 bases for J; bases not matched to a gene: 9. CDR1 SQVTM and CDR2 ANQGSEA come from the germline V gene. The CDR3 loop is CSDATSGRNHEQFF. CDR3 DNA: TGCAGCGATGCCACTAGCGGGAGGAACCATGAGCAGTTCTTC.

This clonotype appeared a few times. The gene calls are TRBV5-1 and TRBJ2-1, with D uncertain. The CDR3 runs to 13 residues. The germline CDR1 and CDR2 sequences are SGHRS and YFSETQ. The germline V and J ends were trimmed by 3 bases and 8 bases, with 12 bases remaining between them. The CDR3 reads CASSSGGRDEQFF. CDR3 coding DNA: TGCGCCAGCAGCTCCGGTGGTCGGGATGAGCAGTTCTTC.

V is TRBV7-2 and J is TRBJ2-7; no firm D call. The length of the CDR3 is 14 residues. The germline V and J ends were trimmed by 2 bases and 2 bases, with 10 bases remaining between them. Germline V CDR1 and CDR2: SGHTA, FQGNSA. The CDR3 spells CASSLQTNTYEQYF. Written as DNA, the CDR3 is TGTGCCAGCAGCTTACAGACAAACACCTACGAGCAGTACTTC.

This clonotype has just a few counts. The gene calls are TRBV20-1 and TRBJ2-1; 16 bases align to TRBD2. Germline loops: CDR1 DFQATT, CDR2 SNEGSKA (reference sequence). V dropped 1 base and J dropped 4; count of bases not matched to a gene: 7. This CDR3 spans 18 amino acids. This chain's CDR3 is CSARVGLAGGGEYNEQFF. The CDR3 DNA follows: TGCAGTGCTAGAGTGGGACTAGCGGGAGGGGGAGAATACAATGAGCAGTTCTTC.

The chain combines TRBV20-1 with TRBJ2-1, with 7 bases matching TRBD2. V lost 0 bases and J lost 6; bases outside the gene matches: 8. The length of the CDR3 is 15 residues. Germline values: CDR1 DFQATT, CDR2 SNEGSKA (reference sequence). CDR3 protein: CSARDLGLVGNEQFF. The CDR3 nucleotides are TGCAGTGCTAGAGATCTTGGACTAGTGGGCAATGAGCAGTTCTTC.

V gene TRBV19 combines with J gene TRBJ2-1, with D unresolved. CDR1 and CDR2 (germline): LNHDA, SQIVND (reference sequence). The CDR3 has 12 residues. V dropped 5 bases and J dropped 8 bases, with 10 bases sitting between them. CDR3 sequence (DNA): TGTGCCAGTAGTTCCCCCATCGATGAGCAGTTCTTC. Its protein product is CASSSPIDEQFF.

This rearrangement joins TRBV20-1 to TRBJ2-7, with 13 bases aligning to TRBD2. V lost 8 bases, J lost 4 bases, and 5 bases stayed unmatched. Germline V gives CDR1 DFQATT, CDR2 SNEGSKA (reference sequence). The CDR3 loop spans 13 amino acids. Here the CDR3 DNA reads TGCAGTACAACTAGCGGGAGGGCTTACGAGCAGTACTTC. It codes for CSTTSGRAYEQYF.

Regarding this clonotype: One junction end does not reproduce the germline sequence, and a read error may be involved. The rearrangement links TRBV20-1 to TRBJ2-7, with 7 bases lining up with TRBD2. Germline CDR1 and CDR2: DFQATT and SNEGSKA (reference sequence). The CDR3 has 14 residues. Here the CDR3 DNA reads TGCAGTGTTAGAAGCGGGACTCGGAGGCACGAGCAGTACTTC. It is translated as CSVRSGTRRHEQYF.

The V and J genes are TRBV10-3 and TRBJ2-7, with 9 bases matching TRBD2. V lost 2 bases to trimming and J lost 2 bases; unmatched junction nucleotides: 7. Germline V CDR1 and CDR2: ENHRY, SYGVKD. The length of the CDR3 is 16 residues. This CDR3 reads CAISEPGGLAPYEQYF. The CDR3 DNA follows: TGTGCCATCAGTGAGCCGGGGGGACTAGCTCCCTACGAGCAGTACTTC.

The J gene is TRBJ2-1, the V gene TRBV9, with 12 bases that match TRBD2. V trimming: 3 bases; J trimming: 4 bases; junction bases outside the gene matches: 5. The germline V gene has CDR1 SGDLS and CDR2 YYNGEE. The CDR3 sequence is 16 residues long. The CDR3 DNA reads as TGTGCCAGCAGCGAGGGACTAGCGGGTATTTACAATGAGCAGTTCTTC. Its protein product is CASSEGLAGIYNEQFF.

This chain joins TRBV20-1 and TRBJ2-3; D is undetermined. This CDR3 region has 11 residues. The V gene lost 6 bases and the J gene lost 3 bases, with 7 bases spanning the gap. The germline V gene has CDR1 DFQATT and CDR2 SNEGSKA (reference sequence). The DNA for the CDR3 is TGCAGTGCCACAAGGACAGATACGCAGTATTTT. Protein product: CSATRTDTQYF.

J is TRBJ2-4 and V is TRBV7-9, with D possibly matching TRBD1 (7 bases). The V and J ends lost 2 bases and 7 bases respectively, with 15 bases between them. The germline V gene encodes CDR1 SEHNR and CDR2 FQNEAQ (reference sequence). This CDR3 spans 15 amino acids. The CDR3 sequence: CASSLPGGQNNIQYF. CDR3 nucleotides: TGTGCCAGCAGCTTACCAGGGGGGCAGAATAACATTCAGTACTTC.

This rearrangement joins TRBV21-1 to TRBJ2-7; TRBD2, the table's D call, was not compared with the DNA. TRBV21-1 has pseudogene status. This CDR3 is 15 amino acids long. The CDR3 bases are TGTGCCAGCAGCAAAGAGGAAGCGGGGTGCTACGAGCAGTACTTC. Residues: CASSKEEAGCYEQYF.

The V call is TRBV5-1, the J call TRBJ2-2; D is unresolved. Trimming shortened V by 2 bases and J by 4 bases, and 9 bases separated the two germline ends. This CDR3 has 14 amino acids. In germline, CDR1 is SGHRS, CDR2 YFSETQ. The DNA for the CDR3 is TGCGCCAGCAGCTTCCTTACCTCCACCGGGGAGCTGTTTTTT. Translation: CASSFLTSTGELFF.